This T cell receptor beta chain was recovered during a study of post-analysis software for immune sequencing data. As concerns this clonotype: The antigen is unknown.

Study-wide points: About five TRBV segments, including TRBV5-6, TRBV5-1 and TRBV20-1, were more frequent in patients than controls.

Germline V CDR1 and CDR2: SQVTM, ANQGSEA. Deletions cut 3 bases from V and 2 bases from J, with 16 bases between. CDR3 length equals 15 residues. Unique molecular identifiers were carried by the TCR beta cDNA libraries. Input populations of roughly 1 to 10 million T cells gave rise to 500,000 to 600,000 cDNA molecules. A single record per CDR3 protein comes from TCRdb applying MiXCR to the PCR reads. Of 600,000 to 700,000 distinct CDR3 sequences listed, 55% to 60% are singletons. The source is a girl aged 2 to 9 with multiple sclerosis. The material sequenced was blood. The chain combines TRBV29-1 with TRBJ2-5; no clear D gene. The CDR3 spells CSVESYGFRQETQYF. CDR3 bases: TGCAGCGTTGAGAGTTATGGGTTTAGGCAAGAGACCCAGTACTTC.